This TCR beta chain was documented in a study of blood T cell repertoires in COVID-19. Study overall: Sites across the United States, Italy and Spain contributed samples from acute and convalescent COVID-19.

The CDR3 covers 12 residues. Trimming stripped 3 bases from V and 8 bases from J, with 10 bases between. Germline-derived CDR1 and CDR2 are LGHDT and YNNKEL (reference sequence). Each participant's cohort was designated according to participant-reported clinical history. Measured with immunoSEQ multiplex PCR; TCRdb has only the in-frame clones, and not every one. The table records some 250,000 clones, about 91% of them present only once. Sequenced: PBMCs or T cells enriched from blood (not recorded which). V is TRBV3-1 (or the pseudogene TRBV3-2) and J is TRBJ1-1, with D hard to call. This TCR came from a human donor in a cohort exposed to, infected with or recovered from COVID-19 (not recorded which). The donor label of this sample is uncertain. CDR3 nucleotide sequence: TGTGCCAGCAGCCACGCGGGTCGGGAAGCTTTCTTT. Translated: CASSHAGREAFF.